This entry lists 13 T cell receptor beta chains sequenced from one sample in a study of blood T cell repertoires in COVID-19 (dated by TCRdb to 2018 to 2020). Receptor amplification or capture employed the immunoSEQ multiplex PCR assay. As stored in TCRdb, this immuneACCESS dataset retains in-frame rearrangements with V and J assigned. A fraction of the clones does not appear; measured against another copy, unresolved V genes explain less than half of the discrepancy, and the remainder lacks a known reason. This sample comprises 95,000 to 150,000 clones, about 82% of them detected only once. Of the sample, 16% is held by the ten largest clones. Sequenced input: peripheral blood. The receptors derive from a man aged 55 to 70 with active or convalescent COVID-19.

The chain uses TRBV19 and TRBJ2-2; 9 bases fit TRBD1. The V segment lost 7 bases and the J segment 4 bases; nucleotides outside the gene matches: 4. Germline V gives CDR1 LNHDA, CDR2 SQIVND (reference sequence). The CDR3 loop spans 14 amino acids. CDR3 sequence reads: CASKDRGATGELFF. Written as DNA, the CDR3 is TGTGCCAGTAAGGACAGGGGTGCCACCGGGGAGCTGTTTTTT.

V is TRBV7-3 and J is TRBJ2-1; 14 nucleotides match TRBD2. The J segment lost 9 bases and the V segment lost 5 bases, leaving 12 bases of the junction unmatched. Looked up from germline, CDR1 is SGHTA and CDR2 is FQGTGA. This CDR3 contains 17 residues. The CDR3 coding sequence is TGTGCCAGCAGCAAACTCCCGGGACTAGCGGGAGTCGGTGAGCAGTTCTTC. Translated: CASSKLPGLAGVGEQFF.

The chain is built from TRBV5-6 and TRBJ2-1; 8 nucleotides agree with TRBD2. J lost 2 bases, V lost 0 bases, and 1 base had no gene match. The germline CDR1 and CDR2 sequences are SGHDT and YYEEEE. This CDR3 contains 15 residues. CDR3 DNA: TGTGCCAGCAGCTTGGTAGCGGGACCCTACAATGAGCAGTTCTTC. As protein: CASSLVAGPYNEQFF.

The chain couples TRBV30 to TRBJ2-5, with D perhaps matching TRBD1 (6 bases). CDR3 length equals 15 residues. Germline V gene sequence: CDR1 GTSNPN, CDR2 SVGIG (reference sequence). Between the trimmed V and J ends, which lost 0 bases and 2 bases, there was a span of 13 bases. The CDR3 sequence is CAWSVQGLGQETQYF. CDR3 coding DNA: TGTGCCTGGAGTGTCCAGGGGTTGGGACAAGAGACCCAGTACTTC. Looking up the rest from reference TRBV30 and TRBJ2-5 gives the full variable domain: SQTIHQWPATLVQPVGSPLSLECTVEGTSNPNLYWYRQAAGRGLQLLFYSVGIGQISSEVPQNLSASRPQDRQFILSSKKLLLSDSGFYLCAWSVQGLGQETQYFGPGTRLLVL.

This rearrangement joins TRBV19 to TRBJ2-7; maybe TRBD1 (6 bases). The V and J ends lost 0 bases and 6 bases respectively, with 15 bases between them. Germline V gives CDR1 LNHDA, CDR2 SQIVND (reference sequence). The CDR3 contains 15 residues. CDR3 sequence reads: CASSIESAGAGEQYF. CDR3 in DNA: TGTGCCAGTAGTATAGAATCGGCAGGGGCGGGCGAGCAGTACTTC.

The rearrangement links TRBV4-2 to TRBJ2-5; weak D call: TRBD1 (6 bases). With 1 base removed from V and 0 bases from J, the gap between germline ends came to 27 bases. The CDR3 loop spans 21 amino acids. The germline gives CDR1 LGHNA, CDR2 YNFKEQ. CDR3 sequence (DNA): TGTGCCAGCAGCCAAGGAGTAGGGGGTCGCACGCGAGATTGGTACCAAGAGACCCAGTACTTC. This encodes CASSQGVGGRTRDWYQETQYF.

This chain uses TRBV9 with TRBJ1-2; 8 nucleotides align to TRBD1. With V trimmed by 4 bases and J by 4 bases, 6 bases remained unmatched. Looked up from germline, CDR1 is SGDLS and CDR2 is YYNGEE. This CDR3 comprises 14 residues. CDR3 loop: CASSPKDRVYGYTF. The CDR3 nucleotides are TGTGCCAGCAGCCCAAAGGACAGGGTCTATGGCTACACCTTC.

Only a few counts were recorded for this clone. The gene calls are TRBV10-3 and TRBJ2-3; D remains ambiguous. CDR1 ENHRY and CDR2 SYGVKD come from the germline V gene. Deletions cut 3 bases from V and 0 bases from J, with 10 bases between. The CDR3 contains 15 residues. This chain's CDR3 is CAISDRASSTDTQYF. The CDR3, as DNA: TGTGCCATCAGTGATCGAGCGAGTAGCACAGATACGCAGTATTTT.

The chain has TRBV7-9 and TRBJ1-3, with 7 nucleotides matching TRBD1. Unmatched junction bases numbered 7, after V lost 3 bases and J lost 8 bases. CDR3 length: 14 amino acids. Germline CDR1 is SEHNR and CDR2 is FQNEAQ (reference sequence). In nucleotides, the CDR3 is TGTGCCAGCAGCTTGACGCAGGGGGTGGACACCATATATTTT. Translated, it gives CASSLTQGVDTIYF.

The gene calls are TRBV29-1 and TRBJ1-2, with D possibly matching TRBD1 (6 bases). V was cut by 5 bases and J by 4 bases, with 14 bases left in between. The CDR3 spans 13 residues. Germline values: CDR1 SQVTM, CDR2 ANQGSEA. The CDR3: CSVSQGIGYGYTF. The CDR3 DNA reads TGCAGCGTTTCCCAGGGGATCGGCTATGGCTACACCTTC.

This chain links TRBV7-2 with TRBJ2-5, with 8 positions matching TRBD1. V lost 3 bases and J lost 1; bases outside the gene matches: 1. Germline assignment: CDR1 SGHTA and CDR2 FQGNSA. The CDR3 spans 14 residues. The CDR3 spells CASSFDRGQETQYF. The CDR3 nucleotides read TGTGCCAGCAGCTTTGACAGGGGCCAAGAGACCCAGTACTTC.

In DNA, the CDR3 is TGCGCCAGCAGTCGGGACAGGGGTTCTGGGGCCAACGTCCTGACTTTC. This codes for CASSRDRGSGANVLTF. The rearrangement joins TRBV5-1 to TRBJ2-6; TRBD1 matches 10 bases. The CDR3 sequence is 16 residues long. From germline, CDR1 is SGHRS and CDR2 YFSETQ. The V and J ends lost 5 bases and 1 base, in that order; junction bases with no gene match: 3.

The chain is built from TRBV2 and TRBJ1-2; the match to TRBD1 covers 10 bases. Trimming took 6 bases from V and 3 from J; bases not matched to a gene: 4. CDR1 is SNHLY, CDR2 FYNNEI, per germline. The CDR3 sequence is 14 residues long. The CDR3 reads CASRAGQGDYGYTF. The CDR3 bases are TGTGCCAGCAGAGCTGGACAGGGGGACTATGGCTACACCTTC.